This T cell receptor (beta chain) came from a study of memory CD4+ T cells and cytomegalovirus serostatus. Across the whole study: Donors were healthy Belgian adults, under 10 CMV seropositive and 20 to 30 seronegative.

Measured with immunoSEQ multiplex PCR; TCRdb has only the in-frame clones, and not every one. This sample has approximately 45,000 clones; about 79% occur once, and the top ten carry around 1.1%. Germline V gene lookup returns CDR1 SGHDT and CDR2 YYEEEE. The CDR3 is 13 amino acids. The germline V and J ends were trimmed by 4 bases and 5 bases, with 12 bases remaining between them. As concerns this clone: Its antigen is as yet unknown.

Single viable CD3+CD4+CD8-CD45RO+ cells were sorted as the memory CD4+ T cells. Donors' CMV status reflects serum IgG against pp150, pp28, p38, p52. Study findings and constraints: About two fifths of the roughly 150 known CMV-associated TCRbeta sequences appeared in CD4+ memory.

The V and J genes are TRBV5-6 and TRBJ2-5; unclear D gene. The specimen sequenced was memory CD4+ T cells from blood. This receptor was taken from an adult in good health and CMV-seronegative. Here the CDR3 DNA reads TGTGCCAGCAGCGCGAGAAACCGGGAGACCCAGTACTTC. Encoded protein: CASSARNRETQYF.